The clone carrying this T cell receptor (beta chain) is deemed medium-sized. The data were obtained in a study of blood T cell repertoires in COVID-19. Method: immunoSEQ multiplex PCR; TCRdb's copy keeps in-frame clones and lacks some. The table includes some 120,000 clones, around 87% detected once. This CDR3 is built from 11 residues. Trimming took 5 bases from V and 3 from J, leaving 5 bases between them. In germline, CDR1 is DFQATT, CDR2 SNEGSKA (reference sequence). The V gene is TRBV20-1, the J gene TRBJ2-1; D uncertain. The sample taken for sequencing was peripheral blood. This sequence originates from an older woman with acute or convalescent COVID-19. The CDR3 DNA reads TGCAGTGCTCACAACTACAATGAGCAGTTCTTC. Translating it yields CSAHNYNEQFF.